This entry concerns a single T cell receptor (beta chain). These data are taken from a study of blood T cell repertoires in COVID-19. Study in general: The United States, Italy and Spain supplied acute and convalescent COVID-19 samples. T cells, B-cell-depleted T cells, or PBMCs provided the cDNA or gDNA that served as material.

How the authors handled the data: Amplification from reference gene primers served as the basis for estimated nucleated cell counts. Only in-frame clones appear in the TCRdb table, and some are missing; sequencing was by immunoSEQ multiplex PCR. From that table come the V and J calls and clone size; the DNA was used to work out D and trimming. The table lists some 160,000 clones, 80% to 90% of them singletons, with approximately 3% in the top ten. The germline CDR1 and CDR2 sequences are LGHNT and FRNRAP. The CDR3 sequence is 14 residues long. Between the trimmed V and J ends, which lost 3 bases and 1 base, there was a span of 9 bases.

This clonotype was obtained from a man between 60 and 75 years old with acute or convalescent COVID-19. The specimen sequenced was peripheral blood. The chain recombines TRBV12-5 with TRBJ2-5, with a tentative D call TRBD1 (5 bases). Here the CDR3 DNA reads TGTGCTAGTGGTTTTCTGGGGCCCCAAGAGACCCAGTACTTC. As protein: CASGFLGPQETQYF.